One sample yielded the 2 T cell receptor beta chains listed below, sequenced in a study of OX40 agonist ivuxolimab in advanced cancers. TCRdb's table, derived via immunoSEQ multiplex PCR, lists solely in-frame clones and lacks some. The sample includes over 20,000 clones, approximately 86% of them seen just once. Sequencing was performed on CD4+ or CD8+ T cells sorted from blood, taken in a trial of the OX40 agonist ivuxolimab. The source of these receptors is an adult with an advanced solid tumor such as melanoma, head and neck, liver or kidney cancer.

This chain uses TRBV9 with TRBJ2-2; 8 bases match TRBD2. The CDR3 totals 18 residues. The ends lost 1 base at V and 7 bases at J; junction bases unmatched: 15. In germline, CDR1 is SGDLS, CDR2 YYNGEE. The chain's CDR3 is CASSVYPGLEGTGGELFF. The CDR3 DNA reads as TGTGCCAGCAGCGTATACCCGGGACTAGAGGGGACTGGCGGGGAGCTGTTTTTT.

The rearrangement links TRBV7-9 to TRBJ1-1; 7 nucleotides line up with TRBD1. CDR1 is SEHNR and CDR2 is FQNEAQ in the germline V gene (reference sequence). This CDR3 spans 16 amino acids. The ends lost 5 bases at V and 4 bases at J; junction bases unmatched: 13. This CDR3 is CASSIHSKGAGTEAFF. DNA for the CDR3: TGTGCCAGCAGCATCCACAGTAAGGGGGCTGGCACTGAAGCTTTCTTT.